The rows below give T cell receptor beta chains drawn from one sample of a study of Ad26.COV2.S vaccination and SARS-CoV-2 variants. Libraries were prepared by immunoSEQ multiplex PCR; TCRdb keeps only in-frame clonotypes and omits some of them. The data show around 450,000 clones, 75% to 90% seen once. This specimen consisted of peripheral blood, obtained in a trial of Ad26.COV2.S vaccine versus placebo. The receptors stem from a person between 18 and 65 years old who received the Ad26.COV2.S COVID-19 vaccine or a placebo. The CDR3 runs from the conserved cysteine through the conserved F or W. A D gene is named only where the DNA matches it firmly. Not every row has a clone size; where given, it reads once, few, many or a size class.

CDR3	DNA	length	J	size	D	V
CASSDGGVYGYTF	TGTGCCAGCAGCGATGGGGGTGTGTATGGCTACACCTTC	13	TRBJ1-2	NA	NA	TRBV9
CASSLGRGWQETQYF	TGTGCCAGCAGCTTAGGGAGGGGCTGGCAAGAGACCCAGTACTTC	15	TRBJ2-5	NA	NA	TRBV7-9
CASKRHSPGLAGDSSYNEQFF	TGTGCCAGCAAAAGACATAGTCCGGGACTAGCGGGGGACAGCTCCTACAATGAGCAGTTCTTC	21	TRBJ2-1	NA	TRBD2	TRBV28
CASSPPTGKMNTEAFF	TGCGCCAGCAGTCCACCTACCGGGAAAATGAACACTGAAGCTTTCTTT	16	TRBJ1-1	NA	NA	TRBV23-1
CASSPGTFTDTQYF	TGTGCCAGCAGCCCCGGGACCTTCACGGATACGCAGTATTTT	14	TRBJ2-3	NA	NA	TRBV7-3
CATSSGVGTNEKLFF	TGTGCCACCAGTTCAGGGGTGGGCACTAATGAAAAACTGTTTTTT	15	TRBJ1-4	once	NA	TRBV24-1
CASSSSKRSEKLFF	TGTGCCAGTAGTTCCAGCAAACGGAGTGAAAAACTGTTTTTT	14	TRBJ1-4	NA	NA	TRBV19
CASSQGPLNTGELFF	TGCGCCAGCAGCCAAGGTCCACTAAACACCGGGGAGCTGTTTTTT	15	TRBJ2-2	NA	NA	TRBV4-1
CASSVYRMNTEAFF	TGTGCCAGCAGTGTTTACCGGATGAACACTGAAGCTTTCTTT	14	TRBJ1-1	NA	NA	TRBV2
CASSLTGPWDRGAKNIQYF	TGTGCCAGCAGCTTAACGGGGCCGTGGGACAGGGGAGCCAAAAACATTCAGTACTTC	19	TRBJ2-4	NA	TRBD1	TRBV7-3
CASQRLAGGRRNEQYF	TGTGCCAGCCAGCGACTAGCGGGGGGGAGGCGGAACGAGCAGTACTTC	16	TRBJ2-7	few	TRBD2	TRBV27
CASSQYLTAANSPLHF	TGTGCCAGCAGCCAGTATCTGACTGCAGCTAATTCACCCCTCCACTTT	16	TRBJ1-6	once	NA	TRBV3-1/TRBV3-2
CASSPGGNTEAFF	TGTGCCAGCAGTCCGGGGGGGAACACTGAAGCTTTCTTT	13	TRBJ1-1	NA	NA	TRBV7-3
CAISEGVADTQYF	TGTGCCATCAGTGAGGGGGTTGCAGATACGCAGTATTTT	13	TRBJ2-3	NA	NA	TRBV10-3
CASTLGDRGFYGYTF	TGTGCCAGTACCCTCGGGGACAGGGGATTCTATGGCTACACCTTC	15	TRBJ1-2	NA	TRBD1	TRBV19
CASTRRGGMDHNEQFF	TGTGCCAGCACCCGGCGGGGCGGGATGGACCACAATGAGCAGTTCTTC	16	TRBJ2-1	once	NA	TRBV2
CASSLATDTEAFF	TGTGCCAGCAGCCTCGCGACCGACACTGAAGCTTTCTTT	13	TRBJ1-1	NA	NA	TRBV7-9
CASSPGQALNTEAFF	TGTGCCAGCTCACCAGGACAGGCCCTGAACACTGAAGCTTTCTTT	15	TRBJ1-1	once	TRBD1	TRBV18
CASSHTGGNTQYF	TGCGCCAGCAGCCATACAGGGGGGAATACGCAGTATTTT	13	TRBJ2-3	NA	TRBD1	TRBV4-1
CASSQWTRQPNSPLHF	TGTGCCAGCAGCCAATGGACGCGACAACCGAATTCACCCCTCCACTTT	16	TRBJ1-6	NA	NA	TRBV14
CASSQADRGTEAFF	TGCGCCAGCAGCCAGGCGGACAGGGGCACTGAAGCTTTCTTT	14	TRBJ1-1	NA	TRBD1	TRBV4-1
CASTPGGAETQYF	TGCGCCAGCACCCCAGGGGGGGCCGAGACCCAGTACTTC	13	TRBJ2-5	NA	NA	TRBV5-1
CASSLWNSGANVLTF	TGTGCCAGCTCACTTTGGAACTCTGGGGCCAACGTCCTGACTTTC	15	TRBJ2-6	NA	NA	TRBV18
CASSQRGAGEQYF	TGTGCCAGCAGCCAGAGGGGGGCGGGCGAGCAGTACTTC	13	TRBJ2-7	NA	NA	TRBV3-1/TRBV3-2
CASSPSGFSTDTQYF	TGTGCCAGCAGCCCTAGCGGGTTTAGCACAGATACGCAGTATTTT	15	TRBJ2-3	NA	TRBD2	TRBV7-3
CASSHLAGRYNEQFF	TGTGCCAGCAGTCATCTAGCGGGGAGGTACAATGAGCAGTTCTTC	15	TRBJ2-1	NA	TRBD2	TRBV14
CASSPHGQGTYGYTF	TGTGCCAGCAGCCCTCACGGACAGGGAACCTATGGCTACACCTTC	15	TRBJ1-2	NA	TRBD1	TRBV6-2/TRBV6-3
CASSLSSGLRSPLHF	TGTGCCAGCAGTTTATCGTCCGGCCTTCGATCACCCCTCCACTTT	15	TRBJ1-6	NA	NA	TRBV27
CASRLAGDHYNEQFF	TGTGCCAGCAGGCTAGCGGGAGATCACTACAATGAGCAGTTCTTC	15	TRBJ2-1	NA	TRBD2	TRBV27
CASSIDGGIEETQYF	TGTGCCAGTAGTATAGATGGAGGGATCGAAGAGACCCAGTACTTC	15	TRBJ2-5	NA	NA	TRBV19
CAPHIGEHTGELFF	TGTGCCCCCCACATCGGAGAACACACCGGGGAGCTGTTTTTT	14	TRBJ2-2	NA	NA	TRBV21-1
CASSLFRAEAFF	TGTGCCAGCAGCTTGTTTCGGGCTGAAGCTTTCTTT	12	TRBJ1-1	NA	NA	TRBV5-6
CASVQGSTNYGYTF	TGTGCCAGCGTCCAGGGAAGTACTAACTATGGCTACACCTTC	14	TRBJ1-2	few	NA	TRBV6-6
CASSGWTGGETQYF	TGTGCCAGCAGCGGTTGGACAGGGGGCGAGACCCAGTACTTC	14	TRBJ2-5	NA	TRBD1	TRBV9
CASSQFGQSMYNSPLHF	TGTGCCAGCAGCCAATTTGGACAGTCGATGTATAATTCACCCCTCCACTTT	17	TRBJ1-6	NA	NA	TRBV3-1/TRBV3-2
CASAWDSMNTEAFF	TGCGCCAGCGCCTGGGACAGCATGAACACTGAAGCTTTCTTT	14	TRBJ1-1	NA	TRBD1	TRBV5-1
CASSSPRESSGNTIYF	TGTGCCAGTAGTTCCCCCAGGGAGAGCTCTGGAAACACCATATATTTT	16	TRBJ1-3	once	NA	TRBV19
CASSSPVTDTQYF	TGTGCCAGCAGTTCGCCTGTTACAGATACGCAGTATTTT	13	TRBJ2-3	NA	NA	TRBV6-5
CASKGQGINEQFF	TGTGCCAGCAAGGGACAGGGGATCAATGAGCAGTTCTTC	13	TRBJ2-1	once	TRBD1	TRBV28
CASSLELGRLFF	TGTGCCAGCAGCTTAGAGTTGGGGAGGCTGTTTTTT	12	TRBJ1-4	few	NA	TRBV7-9
CASRGQNRREQYF	TGTGCCAGCAGGGGACAAAACCGCCGGGAGCAGTACTTC	13	TRBJ2-7	NA	NA	TRBV3-1/TRBV3-2
CASSPTGQGIYEQYF	TGTGCCAGCAGTCCTACGGGACAGGGGATCTACGAGCAGTACTTC	15	TRBJ2-7	NA	TRBD1	TRBV7-2
CASTTDSNTEAFF	TGTGCCAGCACCACGGACAGCAACACTGAAGCTTTCTTT	13	TRBJ1-1	NA	NA	TRBV12-3/TRBV12-4
CASSYRGMQSVTEQYF	TGTGCCAGCAGTTATAGGGGCATGCAATCTGTTACCGAGCAGTACTTC	16	TRBJ2-7	NA	NA	TRBV6-5
CASSRNRYGYNEQFF	TGTGCCAGCAGTCGGAATCGCTATGGTTACAATGAGCAGTTCTTC	15	TRBJ2-1	NA	NA	TRBV6-5
CASSLASGRDYNEQFF	TGCGCCAGCAGCTTGGCTAGCGGGAGGGACTACAATGAGCAGTTCTTC	16	TRBJ2-1	NA	TRBD2	TRBV5-1
CASSLHGVGAPYEQYF	TGTGCCAGCAGCTTACACGGCGTCGGTGCCCCCTACGAGCAGTACTTC	16	TRBJ2-7	once	NA	TRBV7-2
CASRFVPGMDGYTF	TGCGCCAGCAGGTTTGTTCCGGGTATGGATGGCTACACCTTC	14	TRBJ1-2	NA	NA	TRBV5-1
CASSLQVWETQYF	TGTGCCAGCAGCTTGCAGGTTTGGGAGACCCAGTACTTC	13	TRBJ2-5	NA	NA	TRBV5-6
CASSPPGTETQYF	TGCGCCAGCAGCCCCCCGGGCACAGAGACCCAGTACTTC	13	TRBJ2-5	NA	NA	TRBV5-1
CASSFGGPFEQYF	TGCGCCAGCAGCTTCGGGGGGCCTTTCGAGCAGTACTTC	13	TRBJ2-7	NA	NA	TRBV5-1
CASSPNPPSVLQETQYF	TGTGCCAGCTCACCCAATCCGCCTAGCGTTCTTCAAGAGACCCAGTACTTC	17	TRBJ2-5	NA	NA	TRBV18
CASTAQGVNTEAFF	TGTGCCAGCACCGCCCAGGGGGTGAACACTGAAGCTTTCTTT	14	TRBJ1-1	NA	TRBD1	TRBV5-4
CASSHTTFGPEELSGANVLTF	TGTGCTAGCAGCCATACGACATTCGGACCCGAGGAACTCTCTGGGGCCAACGTCCTGACTTTC	21	TRBJ2-6	NA	NA	TRBV7-7
CASSLDPRPTDTQYF	TGTGCCAGCAGCCTCGACCCAAGACCCACAGATACGCAGTATTTT	15	TRBJ2-3	NA	NA	TRBV5-4
CASSLGQGASEQYF	TGCGCCAGCAGCTTAGGACAGGGGGCAAGCGAGCAGTACTTC	14	TRBJ2-7	NA	TRBD1	TRBV5-1
CASSQDWDGISYEQYF	TGCGCCAGCAGCCAAGACTGGGACGGAATCTCCTACGAGCAGTACTTC	16	TRBJ2-7	NA	NA	TRBV4-3
CASSLEASSYEQYF	TGTGCCAGCAGCTTAGAGGCTAGCTCCTACGAGCAGTACTTC	14	TRBJ2-7	NA	NA	TRBV7-9